A selection of T cell receptor beta chains follows, all from one sample in a study of beta chain features in type 1 diabetes. TCRdb's copy holds only in-frame clones and misses some; the assay was immunoSEQ multiplex PCR. The sample lists under 400,000 clones, around 20% seen once, with 0.035% to 0.055% in the top ten. The specimen was naive CD4+ T cells from blood. Receptors were obtained from a woman under 30 in good health. CDR3s include the opening cysteine and the closing phenylalanine or tryptophan. Each record gives: CDR3 length, V gene, D gene, clone size, J gene, CDR3 protein, CDR3 DNA. A D gene is named only where the DNA matches it firmly. Clone size appears in some rows only: once, few, many, or a class for an expanded clone.

16	TRBV5-1	NA	NA	TRBJ2-2	CASSLEGGKGAGELFF	TGCGCCAGCAGCTTGGAAGGTGGGAAGGGGGCCGGGGAGCTGTTTTTT
16	TRBV28	TRBD2	few	TRBJ2-1	CASSPDLAGGLRGRFF	TGTGCCAGCAGTCCCGATCTAGCGGGAGGGCTGAGGGGGCGGTTCTTC
16	TRBV7-9	TRBD2	few	TRBJ2-7	CASSLVSSGRADEQYF	TGTGCCAGCAGCTTAGTCTCTAGCGGGAGGGCAGACGAGCAGTACTTC
15	TRBV18	NA	NA	TRBJ1-1	CASSPSAGWDTEAFF	TGTGCCAGCTCACCGTCCGCAGGGTGGGACACTGAAGCTTTCTTT
15	TRBV7-8	NA	NA	TRBJ2-2	CASSSLAGNTGELFF	TGTGCCAGCAGCTCTCTCGCAGGGAACACCGGGGAGCTGTTTTTT
14	TRBV28	NA	few	TRBJ2-3	CASSLWTSTDTQYF	TGTGCCAGCAGTTTATGGACTAGCACAGATACGCAGTATTTT
15	TRBV18	TRBD1	NA	TRBJ2-3	CASSPRTGGADTQYF	TGTGCCAGCTCACCACGGACAGGGGGCGCAGATACGCAGTATTTT
14	TRBV6-4	NA	NA	TRBJ1-5	CASPPRRINQPQHF	TGTGCCAGCCCCCCTCGGCGGATTAATCAGCCCCAGCATTTT
17	TRBV18	NA	few	TRBJ1-4	CASSPWTASGANEKLFF	TGTGCCAGCTCACCCTGGACAGCGTCCGGGGCTAATGAAAAACTGTTTTTT
15	TRBV9	NA	NA	TRBJ2-6	CASSVRGGGANVLTF	TGTGCCAGCAGCGTGCGGGGAGGCGGGGCCAACGTCCTGACTTTC
16	TRBV29-1	TRBD1	few	TRBJ1-5	CSVAHGTGDSNQPQHF	TGCAGCGTTGCGCATGGGACAGGAGATAGCAATCAGCCCCAGCATTTT
13	TRBV29-1	NA	NA	TRBJ2-5	CSVEYRVGETQYF	TGCAGCGTTGAGTACAGGGTTGGGGAGACCCAGTACTTC
13	TRBV7-9	NA	few	TRBJ1-4	CASSTAGREKLFF	TGTGCCAGCAGCACCGCAGGGCGGGAAAAACTGTTTTTT
15	TRBV5-1	NA	NA	TRBJ1-1	CASSLAEAFSSEAFF	TGCGCCAGCAGCTTGGCCGAGGCCTTCTCCTCTGAAGCTTTCTTT
16	TRBV30	NA	NA	TRBJ1-1	CAWTGRQNQENTEAFF	TGTGCCTGGACTGGTAGACAGAACCAAGAGAACACTGAAGCTTTCTTT
13	TRBV11-2	NA	few	TRBJ1-2	CASSSSTGLDYTF	TGTGCCAGCAGCTCATCGACAGGATTGGACTACACCTTC
17	TRBV29-1	TRBD2	NA	TRBJ2-1	CSGSIGTSGGSYNEQFF	TGCAGCGGTAGCATAGGGACTAGCGGGGGTTCCTACAATGAGCAGTTCTTC
14	TRBV27	TRBD2	few	TRBJ2-7	CASGRTSGSYEQYF	TGTGCCAGCGGGCGGACTAGCGGTTCCTACGAGCAGTACTTC
17	TRBV5-4	NA	NA	TRBJ1-1	CASSLGQGETGNTEAFF	TGTGCCAGCAGCTTGGGGCAGGGCGAAACTGGGAACACTGAAGCTTTCTTT
16	TRBV5-1	NA	few	TRBJ2-1	CASSPGTSQPLNEQFF	TGCGCCAGCAGCCCAGGGACTTCCCAGCCTCTCAATGAGCAGTTCTTC